A selection of T cell receptor beta chains follows, all from one sample in a study of OX40 agonist ivuxolimab in advanced cancers. Clones were sequenced by immunoSEQ multiplex PCR, and TCRdb holds only the in-frame ones, with some missing. The sample shows 30,000 to 40,000 clones, around 90% of them seen only once. The sequencing here drew on CD4+ or CD8+ T cells sorted from blood, taken in a trial of the OX40 agonist ivuxolimab. These receptors came from an adult with an advanced solid tumor such as melanoma, head and neck, liver or kidney cancer. Both conserved end residues are part of each CDR3. Fields, in order: J gene, D gene, V gene, clone size, CDR3 DNA, CDR3 protein. The D gene is left open where the match is weak. Part of the rows lack a size; the others show once, few, many or a class for expanded clones.

TRBJ2-7 - TRBV19 - TGTGCCAGCGCTCCCAGGGCGGTAACCTACGAGCAGTACTTC CASAPRAVTYEQYF
TRBJ2-1 TRBD2 TRBV10-2 - TGCGCCGGCGGACTAGCGGGAAGCTTTTACAATGAGCAGTTCTTC CAGGLAGSFYNEQFF
TRBJ2-1 - TRBV9 - TGTGCCAGCAGCCCAGAATTGTACAATGAGCAGTTCTTC CASSPELYNEQFF
TRBJ2-7 TRBD2 TRBV10-1 - TGCGCCAGCAGTGAGACGGCTAGCGGGAGGTCCTACGAGCAGTACTTC CASSETASGRSYEQYF
TRBJ2-7 TRBD2 TRBV7-2 - TGTGCCAGCAGCCCGTCGGGGGGGGGTGAGGAGCAGTACTTC CASSPSGGGEEQYF
TRBJ2-3 - TRBV10-1 - TGCGCCAGCAGAGCAGGTCCTAGCACAGATACGCAGTATTTT CASRAGPSTDTQYF
TRBJ2-5 TRBD1 TRBV4-3 - TGCGCCAGCAGCCAAACGATCACAGGGGAAGAGACCCAGTACTTC CASSQTITGEETQYF
TRBJ2-7 - TRBV7-2 - TGTGCCAGCAGCGGGGGGATCCGACTAGAGCAGTACTTC CASSGGIRLEQYF
TRBJ2-5 TRBD2 TRBV11-2 - TGTGCCAGCATCCCGGGACTAGCGGGGGCAAGGGAGACCCAGTACTTC CASIPGLAGARETQYF
TRBJ2-1 - TRBV19 - TGTGCCAGTAGTATAGGGATAGGTAATGAGCAGTTCTTC CASSIGIGNEQFF
TRBJ2-7 - TRBV9 - TGTGCCAGCAGCGTAGCGGGCCTGAGGGAGCAGTACTTC CASSVAGLREQYF
TRBJ1-6 - TRBV14 - TGTGCCAGCAGCCCTCGAACGTCACCCCTCCACTTT CASSPRTSPLHF
TRBJ1-2 - TRBV28 once TGTGCCAGCAGTGCTTACAGGGCAGGGGTGGATGGCTACACCTTC CASSAYRAGVDGYTF
TRBJ2-3 TRBD2 TRBV5-1 - TGCGCCAGCAGCTTGGGGACTAGCGGGACAGATACGCAGTATTTT CASSLGTSGTDTQYF
TRBJ2-5 TRBD2 TRBV6-6 - TGTGCCAGCAGTGCGACTAGCGGCCAAGAGACCCAGTACTTC CASSATSGQETQYF
TRBJ1-1 TRBD1 TRBV7-9 few TGTGCCAGCAGCCATCGGGGGACAGCTGACACTGAAGCTTTCTTT CASSHRGTADTEAFF
TRBJ2-7 - TRBV6-5 - TGTGCCAGCAGTTACTCGCCGGGACGGATATACGAGCAGTACTTC CASSYSPGRIYEQYF
TRBJ1-2 - TRBV4-1 once TGCGCCAGCAGCCAAGTTGGAGGTTGGGGCTACACCTTC CASSQVGGWGYTF
TRBJ2-7 - TRBV9 - TGTGCCAGCAGCGTCTTGGACTTCTCCTACGAGCAGTACTTC CASSVLDFSYEQYF
TRBJ2-7 - TRBV5-6 - TGTGCCAGCAGCTTCGGGCAGGACCTACGAAAGCAGTACTTC CASSFGQDLRKQYF
TRBJ2-1 - TRBV7-6 once TGTGCCAGCAGCCCGGACTCTCTCTACAATGAGCAGTTCTTC CASSPDSLYNEQFF
TRBJ2-3 - TRBV5-1 - TGCGCCAGCAGCTTGGTTCCGGGAGAGTGGACAGATACGCAGTATTTT CASSLVPGEWTDTQYF
TRBJ1-1 - TRBV30 few TGTGCCTGGATCCGGAGCACTGAAGCTTTCTTT CAWIRSTEAFF
TRBJ1-1 TRBD1 TRBV7-8 - TGTGCCAGCAGCTTCCAGGGGGCGCCCACTGAAGCTTTCTTT CASSFQGAPTEAFF
TRBJ1-4 - TRBV7-2 - TGTGCCAGCAGTTTACAAGGACAATCTAATGAAAAACTGTTTTTT CASSLQGQSNEKLFF
TRBJ1-5 - TRBV28 - TGTGCCAGCAGCCCCTCTGACAGTGATAGCAATCAGCCCCAGCATTTT CASSPSDSDSNQPQHF
TRBJ2-7 - TRBV5-5 once TGTGCCAGCAGCTTCGAGGGGGGAGGGCGCTCCCACGAGCAGTACTTC CASSFEGGGRSHEQYF
TRBJ2-1 - TRBV29-1 - TGCAGCGTACAAGCGGGTAGCTCCTACAATGAGCAGTTCTTC CSVQAGSSYNEQFF
TRBJ1-4 TRBD1 TRBV7-2 - TGTGCCAGCAGCCACGGGTCGGGACAGGGGGCAATGTCACTGTTTTTT CASSHGSGQGAMSLFF
TRBJ1-2 - TRBV20-1 - TGCAGTGCCCGACCTTTTTGGGGGGACACCTTC CSARPFWGDTF
TRBJ2-3 TRBD2 TRBV4-1 - TGCGCCAGCAGCCAAGATAAAAGTCGGGAGGCAGATACGCAGTATTTT CASSQDKSREADTQYF
TRBJ1-1 - TRBV6-6 - TGTGCCAGCAGTTATGGGGGGCGCGGGATTGATACTGAAGCTTTCTTT CASSYGGRGIDTEAFF
TRBJ2-7 - TRBV19 - TGTGCCAGTAGTATTGGAGGGGTTAATGCGGCCAGCTCCTACGAGCAGTACTTC CASSIGGVNAASSYEQYF
TRBJ2-5 TRBD1 TRBV28 once TGTGCCAGCAGTTCAACAACAGGGGTGCAGGAGACCCAGTACTTC CASSSTTGVQETQYF
TRBJ2-5 TRBD1 TRBV5-4 - TGTGCCAGCAGCTTCCCAACAGGGGGCTCGGAGACCCAGTACTTC CASSFPTGGSETQYF
TRBJ1-6 - TRBV28 - TGTGCCAGCGAGTCTCGTTCACCCCTCCACTTT CASESRSPLHF
TRBJ1-1 - TRBV7-2 few TGTGCCAGCAGCTTCGTACATGAGAACACTGAAGCTTTCTTT CASSFVHENTEAFF
TRBJ2-3 TRBD2 TRBV11-3 - TGTGCCAGCAGCTTAGAAGGGACTAGCGGGAGGGCGAGCACAGATACGCAGTATTTT CASSLEGTSGRASTDTQYF
TRBJ1-2 - TRBV5-1 - TGCGCCAGCAGCCTACAGCCTCCTAACTATGGCTACACCTTC CASSLQPPNYGYTF
TRBJ2-7 - TRBV6-1 - TGTGCCAGCAGAGTTTCGAGGGGCTACGAGCAGTACTTC CASRVSRGYEQYF
TRBJ1-2 TRBD1 TRBV28 - TGTGCCAGCAGCCCCCGGGACAGTAAGGAGAGGTACACCTTC CASSPRDSKERYTF
TRBJ2-1 - TRBV7-3 - TGTGCCAGCAGCTCAGGAACCGGGACGGGTTCCTACAATGAGCAGTTCTTC CASSSGTGTGSYNEQFF
TRBJ2-7 - TRBV18 once TGTGCCAGCTCACCACCGGGCGGGCTAGTCTCCTACGAGCAGTACTTC CASSPPGGLVSYEQYF
TRBJ2-5 TRBD2 TRBV6-1 - TGTGCCAGCAGCCCACGGGGGGTCAAAGAGACCCAGTACTTC CASSPRGVKETQYF
TRBJ1-4 - TRBV7-2 - TGTGCCAGCAGCTTAGTGATAGGGTCGGATGAAAAACTGTTTTTT CASSLVIGSDEKLFF
TRBJ2-1 - TRBV4-3 once TGCGCCAGCAGCCCCGGAAGCGAACGATCGGTCAATGAGCAGTTCTTC CASSPGSERSVNEQFF
TRBJ2-4 TRBD1 TRBV28 - TGTGCCAGCAGTGGCGGGACAGGGGGAAACATTCAGTACTTC CASSGGTGGNIQYF
TRBJ1-2 - TRBV4-3 - TGCGCCAGCAGCCAACAGACTGCAGCTAACTATGGCTACACCTTC CASSQQTAANYGYTF